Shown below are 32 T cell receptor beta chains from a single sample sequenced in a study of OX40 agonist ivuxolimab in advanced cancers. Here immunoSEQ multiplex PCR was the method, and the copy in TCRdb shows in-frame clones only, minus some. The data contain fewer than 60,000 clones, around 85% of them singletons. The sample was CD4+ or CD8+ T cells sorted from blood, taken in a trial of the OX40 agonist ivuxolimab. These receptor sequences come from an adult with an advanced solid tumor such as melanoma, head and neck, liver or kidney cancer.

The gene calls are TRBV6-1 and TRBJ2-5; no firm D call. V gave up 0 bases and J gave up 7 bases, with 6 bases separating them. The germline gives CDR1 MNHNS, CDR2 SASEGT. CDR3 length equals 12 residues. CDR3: CASSEAIGTQYF. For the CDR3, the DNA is TGTGCCAGCAGTGAAGCCATCGGGACCCAGTACTTC.

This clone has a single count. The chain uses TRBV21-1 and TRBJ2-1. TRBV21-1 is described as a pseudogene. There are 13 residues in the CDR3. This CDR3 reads CASSKGKEYEQFF. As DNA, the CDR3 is TGTGCCAGCAGCAAGGGGAAGGAATATGAGCAGTTCTTC.

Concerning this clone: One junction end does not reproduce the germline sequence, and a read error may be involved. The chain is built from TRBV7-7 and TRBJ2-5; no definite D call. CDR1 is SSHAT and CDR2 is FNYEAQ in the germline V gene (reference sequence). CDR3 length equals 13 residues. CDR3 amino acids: CASSPRSEGTQYF. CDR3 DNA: TGTGCTAGCAGCCCAAGGTCCGAAGGGACCCAGTACTTC.

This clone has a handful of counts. Here the CDR3 reads CASSRPGTSGSNTGELFF. The CDR3 DNA is TGTGCCAGCAGCAGGCCCGGGACTAGCGGATCGAACACCGGGGAGCTGTTTTTT. The V call is TRBV7-3, the J call TRBJ2-2, with 11 bases aligning to TRBD2. The CDR3 has 18 amino acids. Trimming cost V 5 bases and J 0 bases; bases outside gene matches: 8. From germline, CDR1 is SGHTA and CDR2 FQGTGA.

CDR3 DNA: TGTGCCAGCTCAGAAGGGACGGACTATGGCTACACCTTC. Its protein product is CASSEGTDYGYTF. This rearrangement joins TRBV18 to TRBJ1-2; D perhaps matches TRBD1 (5 bases). The CDR3 extends over 13 amino acids. The germline V gene has CDR1 KGHSH and CDR2 LQKENI. The germline V and J ends were trimmed by 5 bases and 3 bases, with 10 bases remaining between them.

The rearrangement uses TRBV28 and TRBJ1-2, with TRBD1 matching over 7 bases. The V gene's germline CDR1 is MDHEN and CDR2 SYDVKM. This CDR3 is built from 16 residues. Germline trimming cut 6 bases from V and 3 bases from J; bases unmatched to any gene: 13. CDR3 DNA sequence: TGTGCCAGCAGCCAGTTGACCCGGACAGGCTACTATGGCTACACCTTC. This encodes CASSQLTRTGYYGYTF.

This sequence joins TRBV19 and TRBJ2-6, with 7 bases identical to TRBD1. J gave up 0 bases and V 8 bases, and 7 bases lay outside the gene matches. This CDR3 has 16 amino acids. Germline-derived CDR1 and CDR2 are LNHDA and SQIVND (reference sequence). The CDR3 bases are TGTGCCAGTTCCGGGACAGCAGCCTCTGGGGCCAACGTCCTGACTTTC. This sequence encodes CASSGTAASGANVLTF.

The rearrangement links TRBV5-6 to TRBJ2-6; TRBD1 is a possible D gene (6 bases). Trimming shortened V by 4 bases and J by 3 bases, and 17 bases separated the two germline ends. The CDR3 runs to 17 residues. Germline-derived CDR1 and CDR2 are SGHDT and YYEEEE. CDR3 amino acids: CASSTRGLRVGANVLTF. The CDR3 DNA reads TGTGCCAGCAGCACCAGGGGCCTTCGAGTTGGGGCCAACGTCCTGACTTTC.

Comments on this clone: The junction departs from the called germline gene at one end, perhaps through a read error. The CDR3 region has the DNA TGTGCCAGCAACAGCCCCTTGGTCTTC. This gives the protein CASNSPLVF. The V and J genes are TRBV6-5 and TRBJ2-1; no clear D. Germline values: CDR1 MNHEY, CDR2 SVGAGI. The CDR3 is 9 residues long.

This chain's CDR3 is CASSIRTGGGYEQYF. CDR3 in DNA: TGTGCCAGCAGTATTCGGACAGGGGGAGGGTACGAGCAGTACTTC. V is TRBV27 and J is TRBJ2-7, with TRBD1 matching over 10 bases. The CDR3 extends over 15 amino acids. Germline CDR1 is MNHEY and CDR2 is SMNVEV (reference sequence). The V gene end was trimmed by 5 bases and the J gene end by 4 bases; junction bases not matched to a gene: 8.

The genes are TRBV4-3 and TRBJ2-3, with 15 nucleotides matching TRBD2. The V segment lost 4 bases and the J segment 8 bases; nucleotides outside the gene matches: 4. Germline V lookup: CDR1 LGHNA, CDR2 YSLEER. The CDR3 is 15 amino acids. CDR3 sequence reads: CASSRGLAGGGTQYF. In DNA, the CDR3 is TGCGCCAGCAGCCGAGGACTAGCGGGAGGGGGTACGCAGTATTTT.

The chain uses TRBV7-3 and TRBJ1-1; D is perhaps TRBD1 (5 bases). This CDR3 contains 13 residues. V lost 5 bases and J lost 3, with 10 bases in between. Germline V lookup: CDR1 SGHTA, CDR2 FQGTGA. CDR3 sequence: CASSIGTYTEAFF. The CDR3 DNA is TGTGCCAGCAGCATAGGGACGTACACTGAAGCTTTCTTT.

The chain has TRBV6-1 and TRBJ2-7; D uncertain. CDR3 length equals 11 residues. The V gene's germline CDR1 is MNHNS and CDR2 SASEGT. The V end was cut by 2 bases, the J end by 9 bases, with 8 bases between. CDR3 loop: CASSESPLQYF. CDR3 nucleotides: TGTGCCAGCAGTGAAAGTCCGTTGCAGTACTTC.

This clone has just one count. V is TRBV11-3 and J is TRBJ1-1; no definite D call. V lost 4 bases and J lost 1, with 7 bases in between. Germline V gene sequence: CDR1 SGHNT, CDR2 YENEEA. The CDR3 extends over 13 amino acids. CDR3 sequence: CASSSGGNTEAFF. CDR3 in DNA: TGTGCCAGCAGCTCCGGAGGGAACACTGAAGCTTTCTTT.

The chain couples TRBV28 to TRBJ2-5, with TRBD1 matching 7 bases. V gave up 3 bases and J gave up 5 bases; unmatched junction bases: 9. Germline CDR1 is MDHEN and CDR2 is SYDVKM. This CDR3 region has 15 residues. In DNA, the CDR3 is TGTGCCAGCAGTTTTCAGACAGGGTTTGGGGAGACCCAGTACTTC. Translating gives CASSFQTGFGETQYF.

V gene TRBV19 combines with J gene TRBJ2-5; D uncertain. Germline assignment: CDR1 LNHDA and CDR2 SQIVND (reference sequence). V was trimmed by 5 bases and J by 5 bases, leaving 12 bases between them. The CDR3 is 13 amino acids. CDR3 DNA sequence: TGTGCCAGTAGTTTCGGACCCCCGGAGACCCAGTACTTC. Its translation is CASSFGPPETQYF.

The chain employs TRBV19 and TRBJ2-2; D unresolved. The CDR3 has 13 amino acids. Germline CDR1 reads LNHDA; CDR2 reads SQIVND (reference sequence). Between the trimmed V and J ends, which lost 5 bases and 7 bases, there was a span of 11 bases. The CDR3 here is CASSPNLYGELFF. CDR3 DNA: TGTGCCAGTAGTCCCAACCTGTACGGGGAGCTGTTTTTT.

The DNA for the CDR3 is TGTGCCAGCAACCCGGGACTCCTTGAGAATGAGCAGTTCTTC. It translates to CASNPGLLENEQFF. The chain employs TRBV6-6 and TRBJ2-1, with D possibly being TRBD2 (6 bases). There are 14 residues in the CDR3. V was clipped by 7 bases and J by 7 bases, with 17 bases between them. CDR1 and CDR2 (germline): MNHNY, SVGAGI (reference sequence).

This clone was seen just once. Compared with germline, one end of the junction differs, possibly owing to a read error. CDR3 sequence reads: CASSLSGTSVNEQFF. The CDR3 nucleotides read TGTGCTAGCAGCTTATCCGGGACTAGCGTCAATGAGCAGTTCTTC. The V call is TRBV7-7, the J call TRBJ2-1, with 10 bases fitting TRBD2. This CDR3 region has 15 residues. Germline loops: CDR1 SSHAT, CDR2 FNYEAQ (reference sequence).

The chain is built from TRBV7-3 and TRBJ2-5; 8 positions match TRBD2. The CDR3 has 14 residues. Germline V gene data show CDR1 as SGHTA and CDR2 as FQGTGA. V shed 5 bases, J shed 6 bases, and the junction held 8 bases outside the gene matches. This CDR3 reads CASSPEGGRKTQYF. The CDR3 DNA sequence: TGTGCCAGCAGCCCCGAGGGCGGGAGGAAGACCCAGTACTTC.

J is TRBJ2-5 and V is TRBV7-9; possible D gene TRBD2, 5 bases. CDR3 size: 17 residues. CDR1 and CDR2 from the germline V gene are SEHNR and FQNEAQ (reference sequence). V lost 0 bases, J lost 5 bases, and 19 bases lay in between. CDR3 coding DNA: TGTGCCAGCAGCTTAGCCAGAGATTTGGGAGTCTGGGAGACCCAGTACTTC. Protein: CASSLARDLGVWETQYF.

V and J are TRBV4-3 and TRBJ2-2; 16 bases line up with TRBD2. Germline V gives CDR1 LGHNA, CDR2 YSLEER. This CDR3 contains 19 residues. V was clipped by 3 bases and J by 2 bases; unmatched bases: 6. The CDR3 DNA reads TGCGCCAGCAGCCAGGGGGGGACTAGCGGGAGGGCCAACACCGGGGAGCTGTTTTTT. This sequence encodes CASSQGGTSGRANTGELFF.

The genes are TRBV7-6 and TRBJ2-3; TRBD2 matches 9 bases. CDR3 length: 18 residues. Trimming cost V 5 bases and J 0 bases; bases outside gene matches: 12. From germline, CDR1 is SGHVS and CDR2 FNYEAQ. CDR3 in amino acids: CASSQGSGRTASTDTQYF. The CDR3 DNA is TGTGCCAGCAGCCAGGGGAGCGGGAGGACCGCTAGCACAGATACGCAGTATTTT.

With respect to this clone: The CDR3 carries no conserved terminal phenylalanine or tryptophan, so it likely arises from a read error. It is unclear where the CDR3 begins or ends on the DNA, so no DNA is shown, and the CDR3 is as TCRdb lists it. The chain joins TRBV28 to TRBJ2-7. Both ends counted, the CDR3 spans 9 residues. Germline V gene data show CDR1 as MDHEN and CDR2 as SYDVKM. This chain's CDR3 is CASSLVRPI.

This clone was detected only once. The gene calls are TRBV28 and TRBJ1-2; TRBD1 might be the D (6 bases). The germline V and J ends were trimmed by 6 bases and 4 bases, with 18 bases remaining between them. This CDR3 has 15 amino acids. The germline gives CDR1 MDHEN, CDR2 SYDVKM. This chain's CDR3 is CASSLGRVGGYGYTF. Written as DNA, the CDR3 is TGTGCCAGCAGCTTAGGGAGGGTAGGGGGCTATGGCTACACCTTC.

As DNA, the CDR3 is TGCAGCTCCCAGAGACAGGGGGCGGATGGCTACACCTTC. This translates into CSSQRQGADGYTF. The chain combines TRBV29-1 with TRBJ1-2, with TRBD1 identical over 10 bases. Per the germline V gene, CDR1 is SQVTM and CDR2 is ANQGSEA. The CDR3 length is 13 residues. The V segment lost 8 bases and the J segment 6 bases; nucleotides outside the gene matches: 9.

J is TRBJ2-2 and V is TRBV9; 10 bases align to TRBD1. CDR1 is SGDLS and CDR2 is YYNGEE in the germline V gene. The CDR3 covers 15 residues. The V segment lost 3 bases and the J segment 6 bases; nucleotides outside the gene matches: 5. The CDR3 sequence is CASSAGTGESGELFF. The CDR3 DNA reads TGTGCCAGCAGCGCCGGGACAGGGGAGTCCGGGGAGCTGTTTTTT.

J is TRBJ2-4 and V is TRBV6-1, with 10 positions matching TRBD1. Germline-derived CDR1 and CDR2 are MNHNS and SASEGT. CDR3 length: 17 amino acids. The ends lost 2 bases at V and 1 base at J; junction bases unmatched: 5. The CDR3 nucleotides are TGTGCCAGCAGTGAACTCGGGACAGGGGCCGCCAAAAACATTCAGTACTTC. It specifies CASSELGTGAAKNIQYF.

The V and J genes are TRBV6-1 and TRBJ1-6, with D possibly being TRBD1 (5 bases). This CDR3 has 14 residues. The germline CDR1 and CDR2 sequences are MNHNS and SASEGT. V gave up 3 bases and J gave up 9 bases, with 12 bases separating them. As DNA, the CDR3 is TGTGCCAGCAGTGAGAGTCAGGGCGGTTCACCCCTCCACTTT. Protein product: CASSESQGGSPLHF.

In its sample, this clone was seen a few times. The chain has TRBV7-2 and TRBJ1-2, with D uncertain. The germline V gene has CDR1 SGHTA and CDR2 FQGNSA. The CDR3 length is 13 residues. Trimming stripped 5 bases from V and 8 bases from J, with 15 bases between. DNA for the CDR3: TGTGCCAGCAGCCTACCCCGGGAGCCGGGCTACACCTTC. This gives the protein CASSLPREPGYTF.

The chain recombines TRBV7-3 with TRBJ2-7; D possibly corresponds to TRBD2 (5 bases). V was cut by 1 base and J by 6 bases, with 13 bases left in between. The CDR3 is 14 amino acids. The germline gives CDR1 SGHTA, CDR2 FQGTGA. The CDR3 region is CASSLNGERSEQYF. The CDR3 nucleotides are TGTGCCAGCAGCTTAAACGGGGAACGGAGCGAGCAGTACTTC. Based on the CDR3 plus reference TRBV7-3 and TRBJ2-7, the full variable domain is GAGVSQTPSNKVTEKGKYVELRCDPISGHTALYWYRQSLGQGPEFLIYFQGTGAADDSGLPNDRFFAVRPEGSVSTLKIQRTERGDSAVYLCASSLNGERSEQYFGPGTRLTVT.

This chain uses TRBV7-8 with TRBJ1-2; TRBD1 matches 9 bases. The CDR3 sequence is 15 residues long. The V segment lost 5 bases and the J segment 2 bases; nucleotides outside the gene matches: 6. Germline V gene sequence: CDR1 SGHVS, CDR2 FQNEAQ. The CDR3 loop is CASSTRQGVNYGYTF. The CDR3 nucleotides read TGTGCCAGCAGCACCCGACAGGGGGTAAACTATGGCTACACCTTC.